This T cell receptor (beta chain) stems from a study of T-cell memory formation after mild COVID-19. About the research overall: There were largely donor-specific TCR clusters. Broader study findings: Among CD4+ contracting clones, most were CM and EM, and CD8+ ones EMRA.

The germline V gene has CDR1 SGDLS and CDR2 YYNGEE. V lost 3 bases, J lost 2 bases, and 16 bases lay in between. The CDR3 consists of 16 residues. TCRdb reanalysed the 5' RACE reads using MiXCR and keeps one entry per CDR3 protein. The table shows more than 400,000 distinct CDR3 sequences, with 15% to 20% occurring only once. This clonotype was detected ten times or more. What it binds is unknown. This clonotype was obtained from an adult woman who had mild COVID-19 (a few samples of this study predate the infection). Cell type and time point are not known. The chain joins TRBV9 to TRBJ2-3; TRBD1 is a possible D gene (6 bases). Sequencing was done on a sample of PBMCs or a T cell subset sorted from them (not recorded which). The CDR3 DNA sequence: TGTGCCAGCAGCGCCCTGCCGGGACATCCCACAGATACGCAGTATTTT. Protein sequence: CASSALPGHPTDTQYF.